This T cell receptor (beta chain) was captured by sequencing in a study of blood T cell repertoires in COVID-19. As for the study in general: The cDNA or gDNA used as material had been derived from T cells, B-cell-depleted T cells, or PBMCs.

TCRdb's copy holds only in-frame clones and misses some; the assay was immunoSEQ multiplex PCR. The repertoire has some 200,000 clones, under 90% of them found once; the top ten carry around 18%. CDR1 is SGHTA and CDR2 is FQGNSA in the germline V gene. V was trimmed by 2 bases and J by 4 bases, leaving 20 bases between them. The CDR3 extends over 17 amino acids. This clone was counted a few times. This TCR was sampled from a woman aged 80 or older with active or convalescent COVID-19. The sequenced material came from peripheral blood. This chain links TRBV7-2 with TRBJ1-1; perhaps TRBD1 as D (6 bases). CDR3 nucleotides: TGTGCCAGCAGCTTACTCAATACAGGGTACTCGGGCACTGAAGCTTTCTTT. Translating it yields CASSLLNTGYSGTEAFF.